This record concerns one T cell receptor beta chain sequence. Antigen unknown. This specimen belongs to a study of CD8 T cells in Susac syndrome. General study points: Acknowledgment was made by the study that its TCR sequencing and HLA analysis involved a relatively small number of individuals.

Reverse transcription used roughly 0.5 to 1 ug RNA and random hexamers. Amplification of TCR beta CDR3 was carried out by immunoSEQ multiplex PCR, which covered 54 Vbeta and 13 Jbeta segments. TCRdb recomputed calls from the immunoSEQ multiplex PCR reads with MiXCR, one row per CDR3 protein. There are 250,000 to 300,000 distinct CDR3 sequences in the sample; about 85% occur only once, and approximately 0.12% lies in the top ten. The sample consisted of CD8+ T cells from PBMCs. This sequence originates from a human donor with multiple sclerosis.

The DNA for the CDR3 is TGCAGTGTGGCGTACCGGGACATCTCCTACGAGCAGTACTTC. Its translation: CSVAYRDISYEQYF. V usage is TRBV20-1 and J usage is TRBJ2-7; the D gene is possibly TRBD1 (6 bases). The CDR3 has 14 residues. In germline, CDR1 is DFQATT, CDR2 SNEGSKA (reference sequence). V gave up 7 bases and J gave up 0 bases, with 16 bases separating them.